The 5 T cell receptor beta chains given below trace back to one sample, sequenced in a study of early T cells in non-severe SARS-CoV-2 infection. TCRdb ran MiXCR on the 5' RACE reads and lists one entry per CDR3 protein. The table has some 35,000 distinct CDR3 sequences, 3.5% to 4% seen once. Sample: whole blood. The source of these receptors is an adult who was a healthcare worker with PCR-confirmed SARS-CoV-2 infection or an uninfected control (not recorded which).

This clonotype was counted once. A read error may be the cause here, since a much bigger clone is one base away. The CDR3 does not end in the conserved phenylalanine or tryptophan, so this is likely a read error. The CDR3 reads CSASIPTGAIYNEQFY. CDR3 DNA: TGCAGTGCCTCGATTCCAACAGGGGCGATATACAATGAGCAGTTCTAC. The genes are TRBV20-1 and TRBJ2-1, with TRBD1 identical over 7 bases. The J segment lost 4 bases and the V segment lost 6 bases, leaving 15 bases of the junction unmatched. The V gene's germline CDR1 is DFQATT and CDR2 SNEGSKA (reference sequence). The CDR3 spans 16 residues.

The rearrangement uses TRBV18 and TRBJ2-1; TRBD1 aligns across 9 bases. V lost 0 bases and J lost 6; bases outside the gene matches: 3. Germline CDR1 is KGHSH and CDR2 is LQKENI. The CDR3 sequence is 15 residues long. For the CDR3, the DNA is TGTGCCAGCTCACCACCGGGGACAGGGACCAATGAGCAGTTCTTC. This encodes CASSPPGTGTNEQFF.

V is TRBV12-3 or TRBV12-4 and J is TRBJ2-2; 8 bases match TRBD2. The CDR3 extends over 15 amino acids. Trimming took 7 bases from V and 4 from J; bases not matched to a gene: 8. CDR3 nucleotide sequence: TGTGCCAGCACCGTAAGCGGGAGAGGCACCGGGGAGCTGTTTTTT. Its translation: CASTVSGRGTGELFF.

This clonotype was seen ten or more times. The chain couples TRBV6-6 to TRBJ2-4; 8 nucleotides align to TRBD1. Trimming cost V 2 bases and J 0 bases; bases outside gene matches: 15. This CDR3 is built from 20 residues. Germline V gives CDR1 MNHNY, CDR2 SVGAGI (reference sequence). The CDR3 DNA reads TGTGCCAGCAGTTACGACGACAGGGGATCCTCACTACTAGCCAAAAACATTCAGTACTTC. This gives the protein CASSYDDRGSSLLAKNIQYF.

This clonotype was seen repeatedly, ten times or more. The genes are TRBV3-1 and TRBJ2-5; D might be TRBD2 (5 bases). The ends were cut back, 1 base at V and 1 base at J, with 13 bases in the middle. This CDR3 has 16 amino acids. Germline V CDR1 and CDR2: LGHDT, YNNKEL (reference sequence). For the CDR3, the DNA is TGTGCCAGCAGCCAAGTAGGAGGAGCCTCCCAAGAGACCCAGTACTTC. This encodes CASSQVGGASQETQYF.